The T cell receptor (beta chain) described here comes from a study of T cell changes during pregnancy in multiple sclerosis. Only one count was recorded for this clone. Assay used: immunoSEQ multiplex PCR; TCRdb lists only in-frame clones, some missing. The top ten hold 2.2% of the sample, which has approximately 100,000 clones, about 94% seen once. The V gene end was trimmed by 6 bases and the J gene end by 4 bases; junction bases not matched to a gene: 6. The CDR3 is 13 amino acids. From germline, CDR1 is SQVTM and CDR2 ANQGSEA. Source: peripheral blood, taken in the third trimester of pregnancy. The V call is TRBV29-1, the J call TRBJ2-7; 10 positions match TRBD1. This clonotype originated in a female donor with multiple sclerosis, enrolled in a pregnancy study. The DNA for the CDR3 is TGCAGCGTCCCGGGACAGGGGTCTTACGAGCAGTACTTC. It specifies CSVPGQGSYEQYF.